Below are 15 T cell receptor beta chains sequenced from a single sample in a study of blood T cell repertoires in COVID-19. Measured with immunoSEQ multiplex PCR; TCRdb has only the in-frame clones, and not every one. This table has around 300,000 clones, about 89% appearing once. The sample comprised PBMCs or T cells enriched from blood (not recorded which). The receptors derive from a woman between 35 and 50 years old who had recovered from COVID-19.

The CDR3 DNA reads TGTGCCAGTTCCGACAGGGTAGATTCACCCCTCCACTTT. It is translated as CASSDRVDSPLHF. This sequence joins TRBV19 and TRBJ1-6; 7 positions match TRBD1. The CDR3 extends over 13 amino acids. Germline values: CDR1 LNHDA, CDR2 SQIVND (reference sequence). Trimming cost V 8 bases and J 8 bases; bases outside gene matches: 6. Based on the CDR3 plus reference TRBV19 and TRBJ1-6, the full variable domain is DGGITQSPKYLFRKEGQNVTLSCEQNLNHDAMYWYRQDPGQGLRLIYYSQIVNDFQKGDIAEGYSVSREKKESFPLTVTSAQKNPTAFYLCASSDRVDSPLHFGNGTRLTVT.

The rearrangement uses TRBV27 and TRBJ1-6, with D uncertain. CDR3 size: 15 residues. CDR1 and CDR2 (germline): MNHEY, SMNVEV (reference sequence). With 2 bases removed from V and 9 bases from J, the gap between germline ends came to 14 bases. The CDR3 DNA reads TGTGCCAGCAGTTTACATCCTGAAGCAGGTTCACCCCTCCACTTT. This encodes CASSLHPEAGSPLHF.

The CDR3 nucleotides read TGTGCCAGTAGTCCAAGAGAAGAGACCCAGTACTTC. Amino acids: CASSPREETQYF. This sequence joins TRBV19 and TRBJ2-5; D ambiguous. The length of the CDR3 is 12 residues. Germline CDR1 and CDR2: LNHDA and SQIVND (reference sequence). Trimming cost V 5 bases and J 3 bases, with 7 bases left between them. The entire variable domain, with the rest obtained from reference TRBV19 and TRBJ2-5, is as follows: DGGITQSPKYLFRKEGQNVTLSCEQNLNHDAMYWYRQDPGQGLRLIYYSQIVNDFQKGDIAEGYSVSREKKESFPLTVTSAQKNPTAFYLCASSPREETQYFGPGTRLLVL.

This chain connects TRBV7-3 to TRBJ2-1; TRBD2 agrees at 8 bases. The CDR3 loop spans 17 amino acids. Germline-derived CDR1 and CDR2 are SGHTA and FQGTGA. The J segment lost 4 bases and the V segment lost 5 bases, leaving 13 bases of the junction unmatched. The CDR3 sequence is CASSPLRGSGKYNEQFF. DNA for the CDR3: TGTGCCAGCAGCCCCTTAAGAGGTAGCGGGAAGTACAATGAGCAGTTCTTC.

This rearrangement joins TRBV7-9 to TRBJ1-2, with 7 bases identical to TRBD1. The CDR3 is made up of 14 amino acids. The ends lost 5 bases at V and 7 bases at J; junction bases unmatched: 10. The germline V gene has CDR1 SEHNR and CDR2 FQNEAQ (reference sequence). CDR3 sequence: CASSPGQEGSGYTF. The CDR3, as DNA: TGTGCCAGCAGCCCCGGACAGGAAGGCAGTGGCTACACCTTC. Full variable domain (remainder filled in from reference TRBV7-9 and TRBJ1-2): DTGVSQNPRHKITKRGQNVTFRCDPISEHNRLYWYRQTLGQGPEFLTYFQNEAQLEKSRLLSDRFSAERPKGSFSTLEIQRTEQGDSAMYLCASSPGQEGSGYTFGSGTRLTVV.

The chain recombines TRBV5-1 with TRBJ1-2, with 10 bases identical to TRBD1. Per the germline V gene, CDR1 is SGHRS and CDR2 is YFSETQ. Losses at the gene ends were 0 bases for V and 5 bases for J; bases not matched to a gene: 10. This CDR3 has 17 amino acids. CDR3 amino acids: CASSLAGGLGQGYGYTF. CDR3 DNA sequence: TGCGCCAGCAGCTTGGCTGGTGGTTTGGGACAGGGGTATGGCTACACCTTC.

The rearrangement uses TRBV9 and TRBJ2-7; D is perhaps TRBD1 (6 bases). CDR1 is SGDLS and CDR2 is YYNGEE in the germline V gene. V was cut by 3 bases and J by 2 bases, with 15 bases left in between. The CDR3 contains 15 residues. The CDR3 region is CASSARDTRTYEQYF. The CDR3 DNA reads TGTGCCAGCAGCGCCCGGGACACCAGAACCTACGAGCAGTACTTC.

This clone appeared a single time. V usage is TRBV3-1 (or the pseudogene TRBV3-2) and J usage is TRBJ2-1; no reliable D call. Germline V gives CDR1 LGHDT, CDR2 YNNKEL (reference sequence). V was cut by 1 base and J by 4 bases, with 2 bases left in between. The CDR3 sequence is 12 residues long. The CDR3 loop is CASSQAYNEQFF. In nucleotides, the CDR3 is TGTGCCAGCAGCCAAGCATACAATGAGCAGTTCTTC.

The chain employs TRBV5-4 and TRBJ2-1; 8 bases align to TRBD2. Germline V CDR1 and CDR2: SGHNT, YYREEE (reference sequence). V was pared by 4 bases and J by 7 bases, with 4 bases of the junction left unmatched. The CDR3 loop spans 13 amino acids. The CDR3 is CASSGTSSNEQFF. CDR3 sequence (DNA): TGTGCCAGCAGCGGGACTAGTTCGAATGAGCAGTTCTTC.

Worth noting for this clone: At one end, the junction sequence differs from germline, possibly due to a read error. The gene calls are TRBV7-7 and TRBJ1-3, with D perhaps TRBD1 (5 bases). Germline CDR1 reads SSHAT; CDR2 reads FNYEAQ (reference sequence). The CDR3 sequence is 14 residues long. The CDR3 here is CASSQGPSGNTIYF. DNA for the CDR3: TGTGCTAGCAGCCAGGGCCCATCTGGAAACACCATATATTTT.

The chain carries TRBV6-5 and TRBJ2-3; TRBD2 aligns across 9 bases. The CDR3 is 15 residues long. CDR1 MNHEY and CDR2 SVGAGI come from the germline V gene. Trimming removed 5 bases from V and 1 base from J; junction bases left unmatched: 4. The CDR3 here is CASSTSSGGTDTQYF. CDR3 nucleotide sequence: TGTGCCAGCAGTACCTCTAGCGGGGGCACAGATACGCAGTATTTT.

V usage is TRBV11-2 and J usage is TRBJ2-6, with D possibly being TRBD1 (5 bases). Germline V gene data show CDR1 as SGHAT and CDR2 as FQNNGV. This CDR3 is 16 amino acids long. Trimming took off 5 bases at V and 0 bases at J, with 11 bases between the two ends. The DNA for the CDR3 is TGTGCCAGCAGCCCAAGGACAAGCTCTGGGGCCAACGTCCTGACTTTC. Translated: CASSPRTSSGANVLTF.

DNA for the CDR3: TGCGCCAGCAGCCAAGGCGCTAGCGGTCAATCCTACAATGAGCAGTTCTTC. As protein: CASSQGASGQSYNEQFF. The chain has TRBV4-3 and TRBJ2-1; 7 bases match TRBD2. There are 17 residues in the CDR3. With 1 base clipped from V and 1 base from J, the junction kept 7 bases outside the gene matches. Looked up from germline, CDR1 is LGHNA and CDR2 is YSLEER.

The V gene is TRBV30, the J gene TRBJ1-2, with TRBD1 matching over 7 bases. CDR1 is GTSNPN, CDR2 SVGIG, per germline (reference sequence). With V trimmed by 0 bases and J by 7 bases, 5 bases remained unmatched. This CDR3 has 13 amino acids. This CDR3 is CAWSVGGTVGYTF. The CDR3 DNA reads TGTGCCTGGAGTGTAGGGGGCACGGTTGGCTACACCTTC.

This chain joins TRBV5-1 and TRBJ2-3, with TRBD1 identical over 11 bases. Germline-derived CDR1 and CDR2 are SGHRS and YFSETQ. The trim removed 2 bases at V and 4 bases at J, leaving 3 bases unmatched. This CDR3 has 15 amino acids. CDR3: CASSFGQGAPDTQYF. The CDR3 nucleotides are TGCGCCAGCAGCTTCGGACAGGGGGCCCCAGATACGCAGTATTTT.